This T cell receptor beta chain was recovered during a study of cytomegalovirus exposure and HLA in healthy donors. About the research overall: Early released data had around 88 million unique TCRs, all coming from HLA-typed donors.

Losses at the gene ends were 4 bases for V and 7 bases for J; bases not matched to a gene: 8. The V gene's germline CDR1 is LNHDA and CDR2 SQIVND (reference sequence). The CDR3 covers 16 residues. Whole-study findings and limits: It was assumed in the presence/absence analyses that sequencing depth was roughly uniform across donors.

Comment on this clone: Its matching antigen is unknown.

The PCR contained 60 Vbeta and 13 Jbeta primers. Per the authors' pipeline: The count from a later analysis was tens of millions of unique TCR beta chains, about 9.9 million of them shared. Method: immunoSEQ multiplex PCR; TCRdb's copy keeps in-frame clones and lacks some. V and J calls and clone size follow that table, whereas D and trimming were derived from the DNA. The sample lists roughly 180,000 clones, roughly 88% occurring once. The genes are TRBV19 and TRBJ2-1, with TRBD2 identical over 12 bases. The origin of this receptor is a girl aged 2-9 years in good health and CMV-seropositive. Sequencing input: PBMCs. The CDR3 sequence is CASSTDGLAGRNEQFF. The CDR3, as DNA: TGTGCCAGTAGTACCGACGGACTAGCGGGAAGAAATGAGCAGTTCTTC.